This T cell receptor beta chain is from a study of T cell responses to AZD1222 COVID-19 vaccine. Generated by immunoSEQ multiplex PCR, the TCRdb table keeps only in-frame clones and is missing some. This sample carries approximately 100,000 clones, about 85% of them seen once, and the ten largest clones take 2% to 2.5%. CDR1 SGDLS and CDR2 YYNGEE come from the germline V gene. J lost 5 bases, V lost 4 bases, and 9 bases had no gene match. The length of the CDR3 is 15 residues. The sequence was obtained from an adult who received the AZD1222 COVID-19 vaccine. This chain links TRBV9 with TRBJ2-7, with TRBD1 matching over 10 bases. Source: peripheral blood, taken 28 days after the second AZD1222 dose. For the CDR3, the DNA is TGTGCCAGCAGCCCCTCCGGGACAGGGGTGGACGAGCAGTACTTC. Translated: CASSPSGTGVDEQYF.